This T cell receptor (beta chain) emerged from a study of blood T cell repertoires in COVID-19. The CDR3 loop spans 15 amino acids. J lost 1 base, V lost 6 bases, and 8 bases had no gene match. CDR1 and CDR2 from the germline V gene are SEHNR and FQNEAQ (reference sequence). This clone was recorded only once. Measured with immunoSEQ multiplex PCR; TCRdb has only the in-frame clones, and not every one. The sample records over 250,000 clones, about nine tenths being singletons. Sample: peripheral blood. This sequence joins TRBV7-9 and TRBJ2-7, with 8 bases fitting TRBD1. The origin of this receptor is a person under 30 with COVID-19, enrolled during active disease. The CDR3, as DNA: TGTGCCAGCAGATCACCGGGACAGGCATCCTACGAGCAGTACTTC. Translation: CASRSPGQASYEQYF.